This T cell receptor (beta chain) was recovered during a study of PD-1 blockade in classical Hodgkin lymphoma. Study details: Nivolumab dosed at 3 mg/kg went to patients intravenously every 2 weeks. Study results and limitations: There remain no defined causes for the repertoire differences, which possibly reflect disease activity or prior therapy. According to reports, newly diagnosed patients had lower baseline TCR diversity than healthy donors, and relapsed/refractory patients had lower baseline TCR diversity still. Unlike CD8+ TCR diversity, which did not rise significantly by C4D1, CD4+ TCR diversity did.

Germline CDR1 SGHTA, CDR2 FQGNSA. V lost 5 bases to trimming and J lost 0 bases, with 20 bases between them. The CDR3 has 17 amino acids. Exposure to brentuximab vedotin varied, and each patient had relapsed following autologous stem cell transplantation. TCRdb's copy holds only in-frame clones and misses some; the assay was immunoSEQ multiplex PCR. The table records around 150,000 clones, nearly 80% of them present only once. Regarding this clone: Its antigen is unidentified.

The genes are TRBV7-2 and TRBJ2-7, with D perhaps assigned TRBD1 or TRBD2 (6 bases each). The TCR sequence derives from a human donor with classical Hodgkin lymphoma. The specimen comprised peripheral blood mononuclear cells (PBMCs), sampled before the second cycle of nivolumab. The CDR3 DNA reads as TGTGCCAGCAGCCTCCCTTTTGGAGGGGGTCCCTCCTACGAGCAGTACTTC. It yields the protein CASSLPFGGGPSYEQYF.